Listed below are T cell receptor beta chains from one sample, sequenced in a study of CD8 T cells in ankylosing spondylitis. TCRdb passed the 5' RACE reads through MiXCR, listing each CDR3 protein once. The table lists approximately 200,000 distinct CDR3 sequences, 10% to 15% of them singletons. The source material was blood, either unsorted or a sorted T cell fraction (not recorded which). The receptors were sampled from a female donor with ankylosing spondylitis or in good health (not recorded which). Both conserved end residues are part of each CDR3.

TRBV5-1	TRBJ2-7	CASSLVAGGSYEQYF
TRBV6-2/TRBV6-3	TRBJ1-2	CASSYSGGYGYTF
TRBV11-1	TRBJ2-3	CASRPRTTFFSGTSGTDTQYF
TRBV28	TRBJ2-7	CASTRARDNYEQYF
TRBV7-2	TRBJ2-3	CASSLVEGLAGRNTQYF
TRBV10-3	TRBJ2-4	CAVSTSGAKNIQYF
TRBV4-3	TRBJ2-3	CASSPSRGSTDTQYF
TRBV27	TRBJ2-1	CASNPLAASYNEQFF
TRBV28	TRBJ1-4	CAIQQGNEKLFF
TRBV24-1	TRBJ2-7	CATSDSTASGLYEQYF
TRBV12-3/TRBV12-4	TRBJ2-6	CASSSDHSGANVLTF
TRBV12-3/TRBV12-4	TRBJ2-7	CASSLVMATAYEQYF